The present entry profiles one T cell receptor (beta chain) with its context. Its antigen remains unidentified. The data are from a study of cytomegalovirus exposure and HLA in healthy donors. Germline V gives CDR1 MNHEY, CDR2 SMNVEV (reference sequence). V lost 5 bases, J lost 8 bases, and 8 bases stayed unmatched. The CDR3 is made up of 13 amino acids. Whole-study findings and limits: Looking again later, the authors saw that most CMV-associated TCR beta chains seemed HLA-restricted.

In the PCR, 60 Vbeta and 13 Jbeta primers were used. Sequenced by immunoSEQ multiplex PCR; TCRdb stores in-frame clones only, minus some. The sample lists 150,000 to 200,000 clones, 80% occurring once. The specimen sequenced was PBMCs. This rearrangement joins TRBV27 to TRBJ1-2; TRBD1 agrees at 7 bases. This clonotype was obtained from a man aged 30 to 39 in good health and CMV-seropositive. The CDR3 is CASSTDRDRGYTF. In DNA, the CDR3 is TGTGCCAGCAGTACCGACAGGGATCGGGGCTACACCTTC.